The 16 T cell receptor beta chains in this list originate from one sample, sequenced in a study of CD8+ T cells in alopecia areata. The sample's treatment: oral pan-JAK inhibitor, 5-10 mg twice daily. Isolated RNA was reverse transcribed into cDNA used as the sequencing template. Assay used: immunoSEQ multiplex PCR; TCRdb lists only in-frame clones, some missing. Of over 95,000 clones in the sample, 60% to 75% were seen once. The sample in question was CD8+ T cells sorted from blood, obtained at week 4, from a patient treated with tofacitinib. The receptors originated from a human donor with alopecia areata.

The V call is TRBV5-1, the J call TRBJ2-7, with 9 bases lining up with TRBD1. The CDR3 is 14 amino acids. Germline loops: CDR1 SGHRS, CDR2 YFSETQ. Losses at the gene ends were 1 base for V and 5 bases for J; bases not matched to a gene: 4. The DNA of the CDR3 is TGCGCCAGCAGCTTGATGGGACAGGGCCACGAGCAGTACTTC. Its protein is CASSLMGQGHEQYF. The variable domain in full, with the rest retrieved from reference TRBV5-1 and TRBJ2-7, is KAGVTQTPRYLIKTRGQQVTLSCSPISGHRSVSWYQQTPGQGLQFLFEYFSETQRNKGNFPGRFSGRQFSNSRSEMNVSTLELGDSALYLCASSLMGQGHEQYFGPGTRLTVT.

The V and J genes are TRBV27 and TRBJ2-1, with TRBD1 as a possible D gene (7 bases). V was clipped by 3 bases and J by 8 bases, with 20 bases between them. CDR1 and CDR2 from the germline V gene are MNHEY and SMNVEV (reference sequence). CDR3 length equals 16 residues. This CDR3 is CASSFVVVEGAYEQFF. The CDR3 DNA follows: TGTGCCAGCAGTTTTGTGGTTGTGGAGGGGGCATATGAGCAGTTCTTC.

This sequence joins TRBV7-9 and TRBJ1-4, with D possibly being TRBD1 (5 bases). The length of the CDR3 is 15 residues. CDR1 is SEHNR, CDR2 FQNEAQ, per germline (reference sequence). V dropped 2 bases and J dropped 7 bases, with 14 bases sitting between them. CDR3: CASSLTSMGGEKLFF. CDR3 nucleotides: TGTGCCAGCAGCTTAACTTCGATGGGGGGTGAAAAACTGTTTTTT.

The V and J genes are TRBV7-9 and TRBJ2-1, with D possibly matching TRBD2 (6 bases). Germline V lookup: CDR1 SEHNR, CDR2 FQNEAQ (reference sequence). The CDR3 consists of 12 residues. With 3 bases removed from V and 11 bases from J, the gap between germline ends came to 11 bases. The CDR3 DNA follows: TGTGCCAGCAGCTTGGGCTGGACTAAGCAGTTCTTC. It codes for CASSLGWTKQFF.

J is TRBJ2-2 and V is TRBV5-4, with D possibly matching TRBD2 (7 bases). V shed 2 bases and J shed 2 bases, with 16 bases lying between them. CDR1 and CDR2 (germline): SGHNT, YYREEE (reference sequence). This CDR3 has 17 residues. The CDR3 DNA reads TGTGCCAGCAGCTTTCTTGCCGGGGGGCCTAACACCGGGGAGCTGTTTTTT. Protein product: CASSFLAGGPNTGELFF.

This chain connects TRBV4-1 to TRBJ2-2, with 14 bases fitting TRBD2. Trimming cost V 3 bases and J 1 base; bases outside gene matches: 1. The germline CDR1 and CDR2 sequences are MGHRA and YSYEKL. The CDR3 contains 17 residues. The CDR3: CASSHGLAGGNTGELFF. The CDR3 DNA is TGCGCCAGCAGCCACGGACTAGCGGGAGGGAACACCGGGGAGCTGTTTTTT.

The V and J genes are TRBV29-1 and TRBJ1-1, with D unresolved. Germline assignment: CDR1 SQVTM and CDR2 ANQGSEA. The CDR3 runs 12 residues. The V end was cut by 1 base, the J end by 1 base, with 4 bases between. CDR3 coding DNA: TGCAGCGTTGAAGTACCGAACACTGAAGCTTTCTTT. It encodes CSVEVPNTEAFF.

This chain links TRBV5-6 with TRBJ2-4; 7 bases align to TRBD1. Germline V gives CDR1 SGHDT, CDR2 YYEEEE. CDR3 size: 17 residues. Trimming cost V 0 bases and J 0 bases; bases outside gene matches: 6. The CDR3 nucleotides read TGTGCCAGCAGCTTGGCGGGACAGAGCATAGCCAAAAACATTCAGTACTTC. It codes for CASSLAGQSIAKNIQYF.

The V and J genes are TRBV11-2 and TRBJ2-3; 12 bases are a match to TRBD2. Germline trimming cut 3 bases from V and 2 bases from J; bases unmatched to any gene: 3. Germline V CDR1 and CDR2: SGHAT, FQNNGV. This CDR3 is 16 amino acids long. CDR3 loop: CASSFGTSGFTDTQYF. Written as DNA, the CDR3 is TGTGCCAGCAGCTTCGGGACTAGCGGGTTCACAGATACGCAGTATTTT.

The V gene is TRBV5-1, the J gene TRBJ2-7; 7 nucleotides agree with TRBD2. The length of the CDR3 is 14 residues. Germline V CDR1 and CDR2: SGHRS, YFSETQ. Trimming removed 4 bases from V and 2 bases from J; junction bases left unmatched: 6. The CDR3 DNA is TGCGCCAGCAGCCCCCGGGGAGGGGCCTACGAGCAGTACTTC. Protein: CASSPRGGAYEQYF. Full variable domain (missing parts from reference TRBV5-1 and TRBJ2-7): KAGVTQTPRYLIKTRGQQVTLSCSPISGHRSVSWYQQTPGQGLQFLFEYFSETQRNKGNFPGRFSGRQFSNSRSEMNVSTLELGDSALYLCASSPRGGAYEQYFGPGTRLTVT.

The rearrangement joins TRBV7-9 to TRBJ1-1, with 9 bases lining up with TRBD1. CDR3 length: 17 amino acids. CDR1 and CDR2 from the germline V gene are SEHNR and FQNEAQ (reference sequence). With 1 base clipped from V and 2 bases from J, the junction kept 8 bases outside the gene matches. The CDR3 protein is CASSLVWDRERNTEAFF. The DNA of the CDR3 is TGTGCCAGCAGCTTAGTATGGGACAGGGAAAGAAACACTGAAGCTTTCTTT.

This clone was picked up one time. The V gene is TRBV27, the J gene TRBJ2-5; 7 nucleotides agree with TRBD2. CDR1 and CDR2 (germline): MNHEY, SMNVEV (reference sequence). The CDR3 contains 14 residues. V trimming: 5 bases; J trimming: 5 bases; junction bases outside the gene matches: 8. The CDR3 here is CASSTNPGGETQYF. The CDR3, as DNA: TGTGCCAGCAGTACTAACCCCGGGGGGGAGACCCAGTACTTC.

The chain carries TRBV19 and TRBJ2-7; D assignment may be TRBD1 or TRBD2 (5 bases each). The V end was cut by 8 bases, the J end by 5 bases, with 10 bases between. CDR3 length: 11 amino acids. Germline CDR1 and CDR2: LNHDA and SQIVND (reference sequence). CDR3 region: CASSRGHEQYF. CDR3 nucleotide sequence: TGTGCCAGTTCTAGGGGACACGAGCAGTACTTC.

The CDR3 reads CASSTSGLAASYNEQFF. CDR3 nucleotides: TGTGCCAGCAGCACTTCGGGACTAGCGGCCTCCTACAATGAGCAGTTCTTC. The V and J genes are TRBV11-2 and TRBJ2-1, with TRBD2 matching 11 bases. V was pared by 5 bases and J by 0 bases, with 6 bases of the junction left unmatched. Germline V gene sequence: CDR1 SGHAT, CDR2 FQNNGV. The CDR3 totals 17 residues.

This rearrangement joins TRBV30 to TRBJ1-1, with D hard to call. Germline lookup yields CDR1 GTSNPN and CDR2 SVGIG (reference sequence). This CDR3 region has 10 residues. V lost 2 bases and J lost 7, with 5 bases in between. CDR3 amino acids: CAWSQVEAFF. The CDR3 bases are TGTGCCTGGAGTCAGGTTGAAGCTTTCTTT.

By frequency in the sample, this clone is medium-sized. This chain joins TRBV7-3 and TRBJ2-7; D ambiguous. This CDR3 has 15 amino acids. The germline V gene has CDR1 SGHTA and CDR2 FQGTGA. V gave up 2 bases and J gave up 0 bases, with 11 bases separating them. CDR3 in DNA: TGTGCCAGCAGCTTAGATCCCACGTTCTCCTACGAGCAGTACTTC. Its translation: CASSLDPTFSYEQYF.